A selection of T cell receptor beta chains follows, all from one sample in a study of shared clonotypes between healthy human individuals. The data were produced by immunoSEQ multiplex PCR, yet TCRdb's version contains in-frame clones alone and is incomplete. This sample carries fewer than 1.6 million clones, 98% of them seen once, and the ten largest clones take roughly 0.36%. Sequences were obtained from naive CD4+ T cells sorted from blood. All receptors come from a man under 40 in good health. The CDR3 runs from the conserved cysteine through the conserved F or W. The D gene is left open where the match is weak. Clone size appears in some rows only: once, few, many, or a class for an expanded clone.

abundance: many; d_gene: TRBD1; j_gene: TRBJ1-1; v_gene: TRBV6-1; CDR3aa: CASSEVGGGTEAFF; CDR3nt: TGTGCCAGCAGTGAAGTAGGGGGCGGCACTGAAGCTTTCTTT
abundance: once; d_gene: TRBD1; j_gene: TRBJ1-3; v_gene: TRBV28; CDR3aa: CASSLDRGVTGNTIYF; CDR3nt: TGTGCCAGCAGTTTGGACAGGGGAGTGACTGGAAACACCATATATTTT
abundance: -; d_gene: -; j_gene: TRBJ2-1; v_gene: TRBV11-3; CDR3aa: CASSLSSSYNEQFF; CDR3nt: TGTGCCAGCAGCTTATCAAGCTCCTACAATGAGCAGTTCTTC
abundance: -; d_gene: -; j_gene: TRBJ2-1; v_gene: TRBV30; CDR3aa: CAWSSMRDFPLNEQFF; CDR3nt: TGTGCCTGGAGCTCAATGCGGGACTTCCCCTTAAATGAGCAGTTCTTC
abundance: -; d_gene: TRBD2; j_gene: TRBJ2-3; v_gene: TRBV2; CDR3aa: CASKLLGLAGDGGGTDTQYF; CDR3nt: TGTGCCAGCAAGCTCCTTGGACTAGCGGGAGATGGCGGGGGGACAGATACGCAGTATTTT
abundance: -; d_gene: -; j_gene: TRBJ1-1; v_gene: TRBV7-3; CDR3aa: CASSQGPLSISTEAFF; CDR3nt: TGTGCCAGCAGTCAGGGTCCCTTGAGCATAAGCACTGAAGCTTTCTTT
abundance: once; d_gene: -; j_gene: TRBJ2-5; v_gene: TRBV5-1; CDR3aa: CASSSGLGETQYF; CDR3nt: TGCGCCAGCAGCTCGGGGCTTGGGGAGACCCAGTACTTC
abundance: once; d_gene: -; j_gene: TRBJ2-7; v_gene: TRBV6-1; CDR3aa: CASDVTGLDEQYF; CDR3nt: TGTGCCAGCGACGTGACGGGGTTAGACGAGCAGTACTTC
abundance: -; d_gene: TRBD2; j_gene: TRBJ2-7; v_gene: TRBV28; CDR3aa: CASSLRWERGYEQYF; CDR3nt: TGTGCCAGCAGTTTACGTTGGGAGCGGGGATACGAGCAGTACTTC
abundance: -; d_gene: TRBD2; j_gene: TRBJ2-1; v_gene: TRBV9; CDR3aa: CASSVESLAGGLGQFF; CDR3nt: TGTGCCAGCAGCGTAGAGTCCCTAGCGGGGGGGCTAGGGCAGTTCTTC
abundance: once; d_gene: -; j_gene: TRBJ2-4; v_gene: TRBV19; CDR3aa: CASSDPGLAKNIQYF; CDR3nt: TGTGCCAGTAGTGACCCGGGACTAGCCAAAAACATTCAGTACTTC
abundance: -; d_gene: -; j_gene: TRBJ1-5; v_gene: TRBV7-2; CDR3aa: CASSPRYNQPQHF; CDR3nt: TGTGCCAGCAGCCCTCGATACAATCAGCCCCAGCATTTT
abundance: -; d_gene: -; j_gene: TRBJ2-3; v_gene: TRBV27; CDR3aa: CASSLGVGDTQYF; CDR3nt: TGTGCCAGCAGTTTAGGGGTTGGGGATACGCAGTATTTT
abundance: -; d_gene: TRBD1; j_gene: TRBJ2-7; v_gene: TRBV5-1; CDR3aa: CASSLEGQGIHEQYF; CDR3nt: TGCGCCAGCAGCTTGGAGGGACAGGGGATCCACGAGCAGTACTTC
abundance: -; d_gene: -; j_gene: TRBJ1-4; v_gene: TRBV5-1; CDR3aa: CASSLQGKEKLFF; CDR3nt: TGCGCCAGCAGCTTGCAGGGTAAAGAAAAACTGTTTTTT
abundance: -; d_gene: TRBD2; j_gene: TRBJ2-1; v_gene: TRBV5-4; CDR3aa: CASSRKLAGGPNTNNEQFF; CDR3nt: TGTGCCAGCAGCCGAAAACTAGCGGGAGGCCCCAATACCAACAATGAGCAGTTCTTC
abundance: -; d_gene: TRBD1; j_gene: TRBJ2-7; v_gene: TRBV30; CDR3aa: CAWSVGTGIYEQYF; CDR3nt: TGTGCCTGGAGTGTAGGGACAGGGATCTACGAGCAGTACTTC
abundance: -; d_gene: -; j_gene: TRBJ2-7; v_gene: TRBV9; CDR3aa: CASSPLLISYEQYF; CDR3nt: TGTGCCAGCAGCCCCCTTTTGATCTCCTACGAGCAGTACTTC
abundance: -; d_gene: -; j_gene: TRBJ1-2; v_gene: TRBV5-4; CDR3aa: CASSPERRSYGYTF; CDR3nt: TGTGCCAGCAGCCCGGAGCGACGCTCCTATGGCTACACCTTC
abundance: -; d_gene: -; j_gene: TRBJ1-2; v_gene: TRBV18; CDR3aa: CASSHGEDSPYGYTF; CDR3nt: TGTGCCAGCTCACATGGGGAGGACAGCCCCTATGGCTACACCTTC
abundance: -; d_gene: -; j_gene: TRBJ2-3; v_gene: TRBV11-1; CDR3aa: CASGGDTQYF; CDR3nt: TGTGCCAGTGGGGGAGATACGCAGTATTTT
abundance: -; d_gene: -; j_gene: TRBJ2-3; v_gene: TRBV29-1; CDR3aa: CSKRDFTDTQYF; CDR3nt: TGCAGCAAAAGGGACTTCACAGATACGCAGTATTTT
abundance: -; d_gene: -; j_gene: TRBJ1-4; v_gene: TRBV18; CDR3aa: CASSPFGGNEKLFF; CDR3nt: TGTGCCAGCTCACCTTTTGGAGGGAATGAAAAACTGTTTTTT
abundance: -; d_gene: -; j_gene: TRBJ2-3; v_gene: TRBV6-6; CDR3aa: CASRNLGEWADTQYF; CDR3nt: TGTGCCAGCAGAAACCTAGGGGAATGGGCAGATACGCAGTATTTT
abundance: -; d_gene: -; j_gene: TRBJ2-3; v_gene: TRBV23-1; CDR3aa: CASSQSTGRADTQYF; CDR3nt: TGCGCCAGCAGTCAGTCAACAGGAAGGGCAGATACGCAGTATTTT
abundance: -; d_gene: TRBD2; j_gene: TRBJ2-3; v_gene: TRBV27; CDR3aa: CASSSPSGSRDTQYF; CDR3nt: TGTGCCAGCAGTTCGCCTAGCGGGAGTCGGGATACGCAGTATTTT
abundance: -; d_gene: TRBD2; j_gene: TRBJ2-1; v_gene: TRBV7-7; CDR3aa: CASSPLGAGVYNEQFF; CDR3nt: TGTGCCAGCAGCCCGTTAGGGGCGGGGGTCTACAATGAGCAGTTCTTC
abundance: -; d_gene: TRBD2; j_gene: TRBJ2-1; v_gene: TRBV5-1; CDR3aa: CASSRGLAGRNEQFF; CDR3nt: TGCGCCAGCAGTCGAGGACTAGCGGGAAGGAATGAGCAGTTCTTC
abundance: -; d_gene: -; j_gene: TRBJ2-1; v_gene: TRBV2; CDR3aa: CASSEGPFDEQFF; CDR3nt: TGTGCCAGCAGTGAAGGACCCTTCGATGAGCAGTTCTTC
abundance: -; d_gene: -; j_gene: TRBJ2-2; v_gene: TRBV10-3; CDR3aa: CAIWKGGTGELFF; CDR3nt: TGTGCCATCTGGAAGGGTGGGACCGGGGAGCTGTTTTTT
abundance: -; d_gene: -; j_gene: TRBJ2-1; v_gene: TRBV14; CDR3aa: CASSQVGSAYNEQFF; CDR3nt: TGTGCCAGCAGCCAAGTGGGGTCGGCATACAATGAGCAGTTCTTC
abundance: -; d_gene: TRBD1; j_gene: TRBJ1-1; v_gene: TRBV6-5; CDR3aa: CASSTTTGRNTEAFF; CDR3nt: TGTGCCAGCAGCACCACGACAGGGAGGAACACTGAAGCTTTCTTT
abundance: -; d_gene: TRBD1; j_gene: TRBJ1-1; v_gene: TRBV28; CDR3aa: CASSSHIGAGGWAFF; CDR3nt: TGTGCCAGCAGTTCGCACATCGGGGCAGGGGGCTGGGCTTTCTTT
abundance: once; d_gene: TRBD1; j_gene: TRBJ1-2; v_gene: TRBV5-4; CDR3aa: CASSGKSDGTGLTPNYGYTF; CDR3nt: TGTGCCAGCAGCGGGAAAAGCGACGGGACAGGTCTCACTCCTAACTATGGCTACACCTTC
abundance: -; d_gene: -; j_gene: TRBJ1-5; v_gene: TRBV28; CDR3aa: CASSSVDNQPQHF; CDR3nt: TGTGCCAGCAGTTCGGTAGACAATCAGCCCCAGCATTTT
abundance: -; d_gene: TRBD2; j_gene: TRBJ2-1; v_gene: TRBV11-2; CDR3aa: CASSLGASGPYNEQFF; CDR3nt: TGTGCCAGCAGCTTAGGAGCTAGCGGGCCTTACAATGAGCAGTTCTTC
abundance: -; d_gene: TRBD2; j_gene: TRBJ2-5; v_gene: TRBV5-1; CDR3aa: CASSLGTSGTGWETQYF; CDR3nt: TGCGCCAGCAGCTTGGGGACTAGCGGGACCGGGTGGGAGACCCAGTACTTC
abundance: -; d_gene: TRBD2; j_gene: TRBJ2-7; v_gene: TRBV5-1; CDR3aa: CASSGGLAGGREQYF; CDR3nt: TGCGCCAGCAGCGGGGGACTAGCGGGAGGGAGGGAGCAGTACTTC
abundance: -; d_gene: -; j_gene: TRBJ1-2; v_gene: TRBV11-2; CDR3aa: CASSPSGGSGYTF; CDR3nt: TGTGCCAGCAGCCCCTCGGGTGGATCCGGCTACACCTTC
abundance: -; d_gene: TRBD2; j_gene: TRBJ2-7; v_gene: TRBV10-3; CDR3aa: CAIRSLAGRTYEQYF; CDR3nt: TGTGCCATCAGGAGTCTAGCGGGACGCACCTACGAGCAGTACTTC
abundance: once; d_gene: TRBD1; j_gene: TRBJ1-4; v_gene: TRBV5-1; CDR3aa: CASSPGAGQGTNEKLFF; CDR3nt: TGCGCCAGCAGCCCGGGGGCCGGACAGGGAACTAATGAAAAACTGTTTTTT
abundance: -; d_gene: -; j_gene: TRBJ2-1; v_gene: TRBV5-8; CDR3aa: CASSPLEGVTYNEQFF; CDR3nt: TGTGCCAGCAGCCCCCTTGAGGGAGTTACCTACAATGAGCAGTTCTTC
abundance: -; d_gene: TRBD1; j_gene: TRBJ1-1; v_gene: TRBV9; CDR3aa: CASSVGDRVSRAFF; CDR3nt: TGTGCCAGCAGCGTAGGGGACAGGGTCTCGCGAGCTTTCTTT
abundance: -; d_gene: TRBD1; j_gene: TRBJ1-5; v_gene: TRBV2; CDR3aa: CASSGAGGADIANQPQHF; CDR3nt: TGTGCCAGCAGTGGCGCAGGGGGCGCAGATATAGCAAATCAGCCCCAGCATTTT
abundance: once; d_gene: TRBD2; j_gene: TRBJ2-1; v_gene: TRBV6-6; CDR3aa: CATGGRIYNEQFF; CDR3nt: TGTGCCACCGGCGGGAGGATCTACAATGAGCAGTTCTTC
abundance: -; d_gene: -; j_gene: TRBJ2-2; v_gene: TRBV9; CDR3aa: CASSVGPQGELFF; CDR3nt: TGTGCCAGCAGCGTAGGACCCCAAGGGGAGCTGTTTTTT
abundance: -; d_gene: -; j_gene: TRBJ1-5; v_gene: TRBV19; CDR3aa: CASSIGAGENQPQHF; CDR3nt: TGTGCCAGTAGTATAGGGGCAGGGGAGAATCAGCCCCAGCATTTT
abundance: -; d_gene: TRBD1; j_gene: TRBJ2-1; v_gene: TRBV6-1; CDR3aa: CASSDRGEQFF; CDR3nt: TGTGCCAGCAGTGACAGGGGGGAGCAGTTCTTC
abundance: -; d_gene: -; j_gene: TRBJ1-4; v_gene: TRBV7-9; CDR3aa: CASSLAAMRGSATNEKLFF; CDR3nt: TGTGCCAGCAGCTTAGCTGCCATGAGGGGGTCAGCAACTAATGAAAAACTGTTTTTT
abundance: once; d_gene: TRBD1; j_gene: TRBJ1-4; v_gene: TRBV28; CDR3aa: CASSLTGTGDEKLFF; CDR3nt: TGTGCCAGCAGTTTGACCGGGACAGGGGATGAAAAACTGTTTTTT
abundance: -; d_gene: TRBD1; j_gene: TRBJ2-7; v_gene: TRBV27; CDR3aa: CASRHTSVRDRVLQYF; CDR3nt: TGTGCCAGCAGACACACATCTGTCCGGGACAGGGTCCTCCAGTACTTC
abundance: -; d_gene: -; j_gene: TRBJ2-2; v_gene: TRBV7-3; CDR3aa: CATSEPPGELFF; CDR3nt: TGTGCCACTAGCGAGCCGCCCGGGGAGCTGTTTTTT